Listed below are T cell receptor beta chains from one sample, sequenced in a study of cytotoxic CD8 clonotypes in ibrutinib-treated CLL. TCRdb keeps only in-frame clones here, not all; method: immunoSEQ multiplex PCR. The sample holds 150,000 to 200,000 clones; roughly 80% are singletons and the top ten take 3.5% to 5.5%. The source was PBMCs, collected after 24 months of ibrutinib treatment. The receptors stem from a human donor with chronic lymphocytic leukemia. CDR3s include the opening cysteine and the closing phenylalanine or tryptophan. A D gene is named only where the DNA matches it firmly. Expanded clones get a size class; other rows say once, few or many, or leave the size out.

clone size: once
D gene: -
J gene: TRBJ1-6
V gene: TRBV19
CDR3 protein: CASSIVASNSPLHF
CDR3 DNA: TGTGCCAGTAGTATCGTGGCAAGTAATTCACCCCTCCACTTT

clone size: once
D gene: TRBD1
J gene: TRBJ1-6
V gene: TRBV30
CDR3 protein: CAWTTGQGTHF
CDR3 DNA: TGTGCCTGGACCACTGGACAGGGTACGCACTTT

clone size: -
D gene: TRBD1
J gene: TRBJ2-4
V gene: TRBV6-1
CDR3 protein: CASSEEGQLKGSKNIQYF
CDR3 DNA: TGTGCCAGCAGTGAAGAGGGACAGCTTAAGGGAAGCAAAAACATTCAGTACTTC

clone size: few
D gene: -
J gene: TRBJ2-7
V gene: TRBV7-9
CDR3 protein: CASSPPIGYEQYF
CDR3 DNA: TGTGCCAGCAGCCCGCCCATCGGGTACGAGCAGTACTTC

clone size: -
D gene: TRBD1
J gene: TRBJ2-7
V gene: TRBV20-1
CDR3 protein: CSASDRDEQYF
CDR3 DNA: TGCAGTGCCTCGGACAGGGACGAGCAGTACTTC

clone size: once
D gene: TRBD1
J gene: TRBJ1-1
V gene: TRBV14
CDR3 protein: CASSLHRGPMNTEAFF
CDR3 DNA: TGTGCCAGCAGCCTTCACAGGGGCCCCATGAACACTGAAGCTTTCTTT

clone size: -
D gene: TRBD1
J gene: TRBJ1-1
V gene: TRBV5-1
CDR3 protein: CASSLAGGAALEAFF
CDR3 DNA: TGCGCCAGCAGCTTGGCAGGGGGGGCCGCGCTTGAAGCTTTCTTT

clone size: -
D gene: -
J gene: TRBJ1-1
V gene: TRBV19
CDR3 protein: CASSRRENTEAFF
CDR3 DNA: TGTGCCAGTAGTCGACGGGAGAACACTGAAGCTTTCTTT

clone size: -
D gene: TRBD2
J gene: TRBJ2-2
V gene: TRBV4-2
CDR3 protein: CASSQELAGITNTGELFF
CDR3 DNA: TGTGCCAGCAGCCAAGAACTAGCGGGGATAACGAACACCGGGGAGCTGTTTTTT

clone size: -
D gene: -
J gene: TRBJ1-2
V gene: TRBV7-2
CDR3 protein: CASSLAPNYGYTF
CDR3 DNA: TGTGCCAGCAGCTTAGCTCCCAACTATGGCTACACCTTC

clone size: -
D gene: -
J gene: TRBJ1-4
V gene: TRBV6-5
CDR3 protein: CASSYGGKGEKLFF
CDR3 DNA: TGTGCCAGCAGTTATGGGGGGAAGGGAGAAAAACTGTTTTTT

clone size: -
D gene: TRBD1
J gene: TRBJ1-5
V gene: TRBV28
CDR3 protein: CASSSGQYSNQPQHF
CDR3 DNA: TGTGCCAGCAGTTCGGGACAGTATAGCAATCAGCCCCAGCATTTT

clone size: -
D gene: -
J gene: TRBJ1-4
V gene: TRBV28
CDR3 protein: CASNPPSRLSEKLFF
CDR3 DNA: TGTGCCAGCAACCCGCCGTCCAGGCTCTCCGAAAAACTGTTTTTT

clone size: few
D gene: TRBD1
J gene: TRBJ2-2
V gene: TRBV29-1
CDR3 protein: CSVSRTGNTGELFF
CDR3 DNA: TGCAGCGTCTCCCGGACAGGGAACACCGGGGAGCTGTTTTTT

clone size: -
D gene: TRBD2
J gene: TRBJ2-3
V gene: TRBV7-3
CDR3 protein: CASSPKGKGGLGRTDTQYF
CDR3 DNA: TGTGCCAGCAGCCCCAAGGGGAAGGGAGGGCTGGGACGTACAGATACGCAGTATTTT

clone size: -
D gene: -
J gene: TRBJ1-1
V gene: TRBV19
CDR3 protein: CASSIGAGMNTEAFF
CDR3 DNA: TGTGCCAGTAGTATAGGGGCAGGGATGAACACTGAAGCTTTCTTT

clone size: -
D gene: -
J gene: TRBJ2-3
V gene: TRBV5-4
CDR3 protein: CASSQSAGLRTDTQYF
CDR3 DNA: TGTGCCAGCAGCCAGTCTGCGGGGTTACGCACAGATACGCAGTATTTT

clone size: -
D gene: -
J gene: TRBJ1-4
V gene: TRBV19
CDR3 protein: CASSAGRTNEKLFF
CDR3 DNA: TGTGCCAGTAGCGCGGGGCGCACTAATGAAAAACTGTTTTTT

clone size: -
D gene: -
J gene: TRBJ2-7
V gene: TRBV27
CDR3 protein: CASSFPGYEQYF
CDR3 DNA: TGTGCCAGCAGTTTCCCCGGGTACGAGCAGTACTTC

clone size: -
D gene: -
J gene: TRBJ1-5
V gene: TRBV5-1
CDR3 protein: CASSPMGNQPQHF
CDR3 DNA: TGCGCCAGCAGCCCGATGGGGAATCAGCCCCAGCATTTT

clone size: -
D gene: -
J gene: TRBJ1-1
V gene: TRBV19
CDR3 protein: CASSMPVLPGVTEAFF
CDR3 DNA: TGTGCCAGTAGTATGCCCGTCCTCCCAGGGGTCACTGAAGCTTTCTTT

clone size: -
D gene: -
J gene: TRBJ2-1
V gene: TRBV27
CDR3 protein: CASSSPSGRTGNEQFF
CDR3 DNA: TGTGCCAGCAGCTCCCCCTCGGGGCGGACTGGGAATGAGCAGTTCTTC

clone size: -
D gene: TRBD2
J gene: TRBJ2-1
V gene: TRBV6-1
CDR3 protein: CASRAGGLNEQFF
CDR3 DNA: TGTGCCAGTCGAGCGGGGGGCTTGAATGAGCAGTTCTTC

clone size: -
D gene: -
J gene: TRBJ2-7
V gene: TRBV27
CDR3 protein: CASSLTGTYEQYF
CDR3 DNA: TGTGCCAGCAGTTTAACGGGGACCTACGAGCAGTACTTC

clone size: -
D gene: -
J gene: TRBJ1-5
V gene: TRBV18
CDR3 protein: CASSPESQPQHF
CDR3 DNA: TGTGCCAGCTCACCAGAAAGTCAGCCCCAGCATTTT

clone size: -
D gene: -
J gene: TRBJ2-3
V gene: TRBV30
CDR3 protein: CAWSPGLTTDTQYF
CDR3 DNA: TGTGCCTGGAGCCCGGGACTTACGACAGATACGCAGTATTTT

clone size: -
D gene: -
J gene: TRBJ2-2
V gene: TRBV27
CDR3 protein: CASLRGGELFF
CDR3 DNA: TGTGCCTCCCTACGCGGGGGGGAGCTGTTTTTT

clone size: once
D gene: -
J gene: TRBJ1-1
V gene: TRBV2
CDR3 protein: CASRDNRRNTEAFF
CDR3 DNA: TGTGCCAGCAGGGATAATCGCAGGAACACTGAAGCTTTCTTT

clone size: -
D gene: -
J gene: TRBJ1-5
V gene: TRBV7-8
CDR3 protein: CASSLSEAVRNQPQHF
CDR3 DNA: TGTGCCAGCAGCTTATCAGAGGCCGTTCGCAATCAGCCCCAGCATTTT

clone size: -
D gene: -
J gene: TRBJ1-5
V gene: TRBV29-1
CDR3 protein: CSVGGGVDQPQHF
CDR3 DNA: TGCAGCGTTGGAGGCGGTGTGGATCAGCCCCAGCATTTT

clone size: few
D gene: -
J gene: TRBJ2-1
V gene: TRBV5-1
CDR3 protein: CASSLVAGKNNEQFF
CDR3 DNA: TGCGCCAGCAGCTTGGTGGCGGGGAAAAACAATGAGCAGTTCTTC

clone size: -
D gene: -
J gene: TRBJ1-2
V gene: TRBV5-1
CDR3 protein: CASSLDTGYGYTF
CDR3 DNA: TGCGCCAGCAGCCTGGACACGGGCTATGGCTACACCTTC

clone size: -
D gene: -
J gene: TRBJ2-2
V gene: TRBV2
CDR3 protein: CASSEIGTGELFF
CDR3 DNA: TGTGCCAGCAGTGAAATCGGCACCGGGGAGCTGTTTTTT

clone size: -
D gene: TRBD2
J gene: TRBJ2-5
V gene: TRBV7-2
CDR3 protein: CASSRLAGAETQYF
CDR3 DNA: TGTGCCAGCAGCAGACTAGCGGGAGCGGAGACCCAGTACTTC

clone size: -
D gene: TRBD1
J gene: TRBJ1-3
V gene: TRBV6-5
CDR3 protein: CASSYGTVGNGNTIYF
CDR3 DNA: TGTGCCAGCAGTTACGGGACAGTCGGTAATGGAAACACCATATATTTT

clone size: -
D gene: -
J gene: TRBJ2-5
V gene: TRBV4-1
CDR3 protein: CASSQDPGQETQYF
CDR3 DNA: TGCGCCAGCAGCCAAGACCCCGGACAAGAGACCCAGTACTTC

clone size: -
D gene: -
J gene: TRBJ2-1
V gene: TRBV6-1
CDR3 protein: CASSGSRVEEQFF
CDR3 DNA: TGTGCCAGCAGTGGTTCCAGGGTTGAGGAGCAGTTCTTC

clone size: -
D gene: -
J gene: TRBJ2-7
V gene: TRBV10-3
CDR3 protein: CAISESGPYEQYF
CDR3 DNA: TGTGCCATCAGTGAGTCGGGACCTTACGAGCAGTACTTC

clone size: once
D gene: -
J gene: TRBJ2-7
V gene: TRBV7-2
CDR3 protein: CASSIRDLTYEQYF
CDR3 DNA: TGTGCCAGCAGCATCCGGGACTTAACCTACGAGCAGTACTTC

clone size: -
D gene: -
J gene: TRBJ1-1
V gene: TRBV11-2
CDR3 protein: CASSFGLRERHTEAFF
CDR3 DNA: TGTGCCAGCAGCTTTGGCTTGAGGGAAAGGCACACTGAAGCTTTCTTT

clone size: once
D gene: TRBD1
J gene: TRBJ1-1
V gene: TRBV7-2
CDR3 protein: CASSLEAGGNTEAFF
CDR3 DNA: TGTGCCAGCAGCTTAGAGGCAGGGGGAAACACTGAAGCTTTCTTT